This T cell receptor beta chain was identified during a study of CD8 T cells in ankylosing spondylitis. Study outcomes and limitations: Some motif variants had been reported before (in reactive arthritis synovial fluid and blood).

This clonotype was seen many times. Its antigen is currently unknown. MiXCR was run by TCRdb on the 5' RACE reads, yielding one entry per CDR3 protein. The sample lists about 200,000 distinct CDR3 sequences; around 24% were seen once. From germline, CDR1 is DFQATT and CDR2 SNEGSKA (reference sequence). Deletions cut 5 bases from V and 6 bases from J, with 17 bases between. This CDR3 has 13 amino acids. The sequenced sample consisted of blood, either unsorted or a sorted T cell fraction (not recorded which). V and J are TRBV20-1 and TRBJ2-7; D not resolved. This sequence was found in a male donor with ankylosing spondylitis or in good health (not recorded which). The CDR3 nucleotides read TGCAGTGCTCTATCGGACGAACATATCGAGCAGTACTTC. Its protein product is CSALSDEHIEQYF.